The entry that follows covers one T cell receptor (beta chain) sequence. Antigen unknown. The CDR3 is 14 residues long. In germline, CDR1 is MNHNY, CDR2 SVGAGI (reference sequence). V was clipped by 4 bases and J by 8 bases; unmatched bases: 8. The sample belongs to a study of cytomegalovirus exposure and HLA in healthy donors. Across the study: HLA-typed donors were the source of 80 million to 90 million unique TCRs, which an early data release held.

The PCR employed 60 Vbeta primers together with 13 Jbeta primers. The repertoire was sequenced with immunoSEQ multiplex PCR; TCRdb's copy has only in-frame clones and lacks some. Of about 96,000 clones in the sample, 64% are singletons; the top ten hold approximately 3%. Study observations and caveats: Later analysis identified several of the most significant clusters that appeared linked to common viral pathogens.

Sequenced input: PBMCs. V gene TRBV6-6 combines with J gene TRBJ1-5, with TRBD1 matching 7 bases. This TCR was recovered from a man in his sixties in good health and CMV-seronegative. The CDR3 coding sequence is TGTGCCAGCAGTTCGCAGACAGGGACGGAGCCCCAGCATTTT. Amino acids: CASSSQTGTEPQHF.